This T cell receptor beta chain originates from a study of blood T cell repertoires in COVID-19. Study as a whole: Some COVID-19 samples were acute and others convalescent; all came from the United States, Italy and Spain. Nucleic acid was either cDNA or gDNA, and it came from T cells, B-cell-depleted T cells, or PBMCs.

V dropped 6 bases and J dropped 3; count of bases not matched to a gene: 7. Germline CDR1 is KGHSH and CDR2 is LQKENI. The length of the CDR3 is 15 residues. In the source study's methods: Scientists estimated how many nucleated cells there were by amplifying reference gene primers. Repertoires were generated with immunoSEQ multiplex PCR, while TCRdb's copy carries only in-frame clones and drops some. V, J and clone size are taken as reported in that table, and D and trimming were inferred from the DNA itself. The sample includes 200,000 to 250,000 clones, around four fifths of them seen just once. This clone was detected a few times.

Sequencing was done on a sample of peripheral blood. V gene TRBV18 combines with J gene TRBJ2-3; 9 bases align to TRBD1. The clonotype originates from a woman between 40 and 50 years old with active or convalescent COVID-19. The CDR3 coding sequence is TGTGCCAGCTCGCCGAACAGGGGGCGAACAGATACGCAGTATTTT. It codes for CASSPNRGRTDTQYF.